This TCR beta chain was profiled in a study of Ad26.COV2.S vaccination and SARS-CoV-2 variants. This CDR3 comprises 13 residues. Trimming cost V 5 bases and J 3 bases, with 12 bases left between them. The germline V gene has CDR1 SGHRS and CDR2 YFSETQ. General observations from the study: Non-spike TCR breadth was similar in vaccine and placebo recipients.

Profiled with immunoSEQ multiplex PCR; TCRdb holds only in-frame clones, not every one. The sample records approximately 340,000 clones, around 90% being singletons. In the case of this clone: The target antigen is unknown.

The source material was peripheral blood, sampled after recovery from COVID-19. This clonotype was sampled from a human donor who had recovered from COVID-19. The gene calls are TRBV5-1 and TRBJ2-7, with D perhaps TRBD1 or TRBD2 (5 bases each). The CDR3 loop is CASRMGPGYEQYF. CDR3 bases: TGCGCCAGCAGAATGGGACCGGGCTACGAGCAGTACTTC.